The 5 T cell receptor beta chains in this list originate from one sample, sequenced in a study of cytomegalovirus exposure and HLA in healthy donors. A multiplex PCR was run with 60 Vbeta primers and 13 Jbeta primers. Here immunoSEQ multiplex PCR was the method, and the copy in TCRdb shows in-frame clones only, minus some. The repertoire holds 100,000 to 150,000 clones, with about 80% as singletons. The sequenced sample was PBMCs. The receptors originated from a man aged 25 to 40 in good health and CMV-seropositive.

The genes are TRBV30 and TRBJ1-3; TRBD1 matches 10 bases. After removal of 4 bases from V and 0 bases from J, the junction contained 21 bases not matched to a gene. The CDR3 totals 21 residues. Germline V gives CDR1 GTSNPN, CDR2 SVGIG (reference sequence). Here the CDR3 reads CAWITERGQGDTPISGNTIYF. CDR3 nucleotide sequence: TGTGCCTGGATTACAGAGCGCGGACAGGGGGATACACCGATCTCTGGAAACACCATATATTTT.

This chain uses TRBV13 with TRBJ2-7; TRBD1 is a possible D gene (6 bases). Germline loops: CDR1 PRHDT, CDR2 FYEKMQ (reference sequence). Trimming removed 2 bases from V and 6 bases from J, with 17 bases in between. This CDR3 contains 15 residues. This chain's CDR3 is CASSLWGRGLSEQYF. CDR3 nucleotides: TGTGCCAGCAGCTTATGGGGGCGCGGATTAAGCGAGCAGTACTTC.

The V call is TRBV12-1, the J call TRBJ1-2; TRBD1 reflects the table's D call only, with no check against the DNA. TRBV12-1 is labeled a pseudogene. This CDR3 has 17 amino acids. The CDR3 is CSSSFVWNEQENYGYTF. In DNA form, the CDR3 reads TGTTCCAGCAGCTTTGTCTGGAATGAACAGGAAAACTATGGCTACACCTTC.

This clone is a singleton in its sample. The chain carries TRBV4-1 and TRBJ1-1; D may be TRBD1 (5 bases). The germline CDR1 and CDR2 sequences are MGHRA and YSYEKL. Between the trimmed V and J ends, which lost 1 base and 0 bases, there was a span of 9 bases. The CDR3 spans 15 residues. The CDR3 bases are TGCGCCAGCAGCCAAGCAGGGCAGTTGAACACTGAAGCTTTCTTT. Its protein product is CASSQAGQLNTEAFF.

The chain is built from TRBV18 and TRBJ2-1; the match to TRBD1 covers 7 bases. With 4 bases clipped from V and 8 bases from J, the junction kept 8 bases outside the gene matches. This CDR3 has 14 amino acids. CDR1 and CDR2 from the germline V gene are KGHSH and LQKENI. The CDR3 spells CASSRLGQKDEQFF. CDR3 nucleotide sequence: TGTGCCAGCTCACGTCTGGGACAGAAGGATGAGCAGTTCTTC.